This T cell receptor beta chain was captured by sequencing in a study of blood T cell repertoires in COVID-19. Germline CDR1 and CDR2: LGHDT and YNNKEL (reference sequence). V was trimmed by 1 base and J by 7 bases, leaving 4 bases between them. The length of the CDR3 is 12 residues. Assay: immunoSEQ multiplex PCR; the TCRdb copy retains only in-frame clones and omits some. Among approximately 47,000 clones listed, over 70% were seen once. The TCR was taken from a human donor with active COVID-19. The donor label of this sample is uncertain. The rearrangement links TRBV3-1 (or the pseudogene TRBV3-2) to TRBJ2-2; no clear D. The sequenced material came from peripheral blood. The DNA of the CDR3 is TGTGCCAGCAGCCAAGCCGGCGGGGAGCTGTTTTTT. Protein sequence: CASSQAGGELFF.